One and the same sample provided the 12 T cell receptor beta chains below, sequenced in a study of T cell clones after liver transplantation. Assay used: immunoSEQ multiplex PCR; TCRdb lists only in-frame clones, some missing. The sample consists of 70,000 to 95,000 clones, 83% of them appearing once. The sequencing used CD4+ T cells from blood, collected at the 22-month timepoint. The receptors originated from a human patient who received a liver transplant. Some T cells may have originated in the graft donor.

The chain links TRBV29-1 to TRBJ1-1; 11 bases line up with TRBD1. V was clipped by 6 bases and J by 3 bases; unmatched bases: 3. Germline V gene data show CDR1 as SQVTM and CDR2 as ANQGSEA. The CDR3 loop spans 13 amino acids. The CDR3 sequence: CSVEGQGDTEAFF. The CDR3 bases are TGCAGCGTCGAGGGACAGGGGGACACTGAAGCTTTCTTT.

V and J are TRBV5-4 and TRBJ2-7; 8 nucleotides line up with TRBD1. Germline CDR1 reads SGHNT; CDR2 reads YYREEE (reference sequence). The CDR3 has 15 residues. V shed 3 bases and J 7 bases; nucleotides not matched to a gene: 12. This chain's CDR3 is CASSSTRQGNEEQYF. The CDR3 nucleotides are TGTGCCAGCAGCTCCACGCGACAGGGGAACGAGGAGCAGTACTTC.

This clone appeared a single time. The chain links TRBV5-4 to TRBJ2-4; TRBD2 might be the D (7 bases). Germline V gives CDR1 SGHNT, CDR2 YYREEE (reference sequence). This CDR3 comprises 16 residues. V dropped 4 bases and J dropped 0 bases, with 14 bases sitting between them. This CDR3 is CASSLGGGLAKNIQYF. Here the CDR3 DNA reads TGTGCCAGCAGCCTTGGGGGGGGGCTAGCCAAAAACATTCAGTACTTC.

This clone has a single count. The CDR3 spells CASSMVVNEKLFF. CDR3 nucleotide sequence: TGTGCCAGTAGTATGGTGGTGAATGAAAAACTGTTTTTT. The gene calls are TRBV19 and TRBJ1-4; D uncertain. Per germline, CDR1 LNHDA and CDR2 SQIVND (reference sequence). Trimming removed 3 bases at V and 5 bases at J, with 7 bases between. The CDR3 runs to 13 residues. The full variable domain, with the rest looked up from reference TRBV19 and TRBJ1-4, is DGGITQSPKYLFRKEGQNVTLSCEQNLNHDAMYWYRQDPGQGLRLIYYSQIVNDFQKGDIAEGYSVSREKKESFPLTVTSAQKNPTAFYLCASSMVVNEKLFFGSGTQLSVL.

This chain connects TRBV28 to TRBJ2-5; 7 bases are a match to TRBD1. J lost 3 bases, V lost 5 bases, and 9 bases had no gene match. CDR3 length: 15 residues. Per germline, CDR1 MDHEN and CDR2 SYDVKM. CDR3 in amino acids: CASSVTTGWEETQYF. The CDR3 DNA reads as TGTGCCAGCAGTGTCACGACAGGGTGGGAAGAGACCCAGTACTTC.

This clone showed up just a few times. The chain uses TRBV10-3 and TRBJ2-5; D may be TRBD1 (6 bases). The length of the CDR3 is 14 residues. Per the germline V gene, CDR1 is ENHRY and CDR2 is SYGVKD. V gave up 3 bases and J gave up 6 bases, with 14 bases separating them. The CDR3 loop is CAISEGGDMKTQYF. CDR3 coding DNA: TGTGCCATCAGTGAAGGGGGAGACATGAAGACCCAGTACTTC.

The V and J genes are TRBV7-2 and TRBJ2-7, with a possible D match to TRBD2 (6 bases). This CDR3 has 15 amino acids. The germline CDR1 and CDR2 sequences are SGHTA and FQGNSA. V was shortened by 2 bases and J by 3 bases, with 14 bases between the two germline ends. DNA for the CDR3: TGTGCCAGCAGCTTAACTGGCGGGGTGTACTACGAGCAGTACTTC. Translation gives CASSLTGGVYYEQYF.

This sequence joins TRBV6-1 and TRBJ1-2; 8 bases agree with TRBD1. With V trimmed by 6 bases and J by 3 bases, 6 bases remained unmatched. The CDR3 sequence is 14 residues long. Looked up from germline, CDR1 is MNHNS and CDR2 is SASEGT. For the CDR3, the DNA is TGTGCCAGCAGAGCAGGGGGCCATGACTATGGCTACACCTTC. The encoded protein is CASRAGGHDYGYTF.

V and J are TRBV6-5 and TRBJ2-5; TRBD2 matches 12 bases. Germline trimming cut 4 bases from V and 5 bases from J; bases unmatched to any gene: 5. Germline values: CDR1 MNHEY, CDR2 SVGAGI. This CDR3 contains 15 residues. CDR3 residues: CASSFPSGGDETQYF. Written as DNA, the CDR3 is TGTGCCAGCAGTTTTCCTAGCGGGGGGGACGAGACCCAGTACTTC.

CDR3 nucleotides: TGTGCCAGCAGCAAAAAACGAGGACTGGAGGGAGAGACCCAGTACTTC. Protein product: CASSKKRGLEGETQYF. The J gene is TRBJ2-5, the V gene TRBV4-2; maybe TRBD2 (6 bases). The CDR3 sequence is 16 residues long. Trimming removed 5 bases at V and 4 bases at J, with 20 bases between. Germline V gene sequence: CDR1 LGHNA, CDR2 YNFKEQ.

The gene calls are TRBV7-2 and TRBJ1-1, with 7 nucleotides matching TRBD1. CDR3 length: 15 residues. The germline gives CDR1 SGHTA, CDR2 FQGNSA. The junction had 6 bases not matched to a gene; V was cut back by 5 bases and J by 0 bases. In DNA form, the CDR3 reads TGTGCCAGCAGCCTCCAGGGGGGCGTGAACACTGAAGCTTTCTTT. Its protein product is CASSLQGGVNTEAFF.

The chain joins TRBV7-2 to TRBJ2-3, with 11 positions matching TRBD2. Trimming cost V 7 bases and J 5 bases; bases outside gene matches: 11. The CDR3 extends over 16 amino acids. Germline CDR1 and CDR2: SGHTA and FQGNSA. For the CDR3, the DNA is TGTGCCAGCAAAAGTGGGGCTAGCGGGAGGATAGATACGCAGTATTTT. As protein: CASKSGASGRIDTQYF.